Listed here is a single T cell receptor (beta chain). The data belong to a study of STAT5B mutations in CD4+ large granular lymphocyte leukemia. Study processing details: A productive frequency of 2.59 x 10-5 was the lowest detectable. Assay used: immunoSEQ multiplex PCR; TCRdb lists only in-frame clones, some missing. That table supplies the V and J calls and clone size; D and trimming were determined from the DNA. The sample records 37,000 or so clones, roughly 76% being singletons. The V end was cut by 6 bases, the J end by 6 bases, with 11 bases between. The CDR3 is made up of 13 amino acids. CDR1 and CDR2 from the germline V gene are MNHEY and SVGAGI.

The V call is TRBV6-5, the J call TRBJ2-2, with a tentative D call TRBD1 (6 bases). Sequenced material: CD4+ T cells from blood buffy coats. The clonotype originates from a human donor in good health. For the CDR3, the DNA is TGTGCCAGCAGGAGAACAGGGTCCGGGGAGCTGTTTTTT. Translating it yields CASRRTGSGELFF.